These 7 T cell receptor beta chains originate from one sample sequenced in a study of shared clonotypes between healthy human individuals. Produced via immunoSEQ multiplex PCR; TCRdb's table is partial and in-frame only. The sample records some 1,600,000 clones, about 98% being singletons. The specimen sequenced was naive CD4+ T cells sorted from blood. The subset here: CD45RA+ positively selected. These receptors all stem from a young man in good health.

A remark on this clone: Other DNA sequences of this sample code for an identical CDR3. J is TRBJ1-5 and V is TRBV7-2; 10 positions match TRBD1. The CDR3 contains 15 residues. Germline CDR1 reads SGHTA; CDR2 reads FQGNSA. Germline trimming cut 5 bases from V and 0 bases from J; bases unmatched to any gene: 1. The CDR3 region has the DNA TGTGCCAGCAGCCGGACAGGGGGTAGCAATCAGCCCCAGCATTTT. As protein: CASSRTGGSNQPQHF.

The J gene is TRBJ1-5, the V gene TRBV14; D is unclear. V lost 4 bases and J 0 bases, leaving 34 bases between the germline ends. The CDR3 covers 23 residues. Germline V gene sequence: CDR1 SGHDN, CDR2 FVKESK. CDR3 protein: CASSRQQPIARLCPLFSNQPQHF. CDR3 DNA sequence: TGTGCCAGCAGCCGCCAGCAGCCAATCGCTCGACTATGTCCTCTGTTTAGCAATCAGCCCCAGCATTTT.

The CDR3 spells CASSQDFRSTGELFF. CDR3 nucleotide sequence: TGCGCCAGCAGCCAAGATTTCAGAAGCACCGGGGAGCTGTTTTTT. This rearrangement joins TRBV4-3 to TRBJ2-2; D is unresolved. The germline CDR1 and CDR2 sequences are LGHNA and YSLEER. The CDR3 is 15 amino acids. The V end lost 0 bases, the J end lost 4 bases, and 9 bases lay between the germline ends.

The chain is built from TRBV13 and TRBJ2-7; TRBD1 might be the D (6 bases). Germline V gene lookup returns CDR1 PRHDT and CDR2 FYEKMQ (reference sequence). Trimming stripped 3 bases from V and 2 bases from J, with 23 bases between. This CDR3 is 18 amino acids long. DNA for the CDR3: TGTGCCAGCAGCTTTTCCCGAGGGGGTCCCAGGTTCACCTACGAGCAGTACTTC. As protein: CASSFSRGGPRFTYEQYF.

The chain recombines TRBV9 with TRBJ2-7; a weak D match, TRBD1 (5 bases). V dropped 2 bases and J dropped 6 bases, with 15 bases sitting between them. The CDR3 has 14 residues. From germline, CDR1 is SGDLS and CDR2 YYNGEE. CDR3 amino acids: CASSVGRAFSEQYF. CDR3 DNA sequence: TGTGCCAGCAGCGTCGGCAGGGCATTCTCCGAGCAGTACTTC.

A remark on this clone: This sample also contains other DNA sequences that code for the same CDR3. J is TRBJ2-5 and V is TRBV28; TRBD1 matches 8 bases. The V and J ends lost 4 bases and 2 bases, in that order; junction bases with no gene match: 0. The CDR3 is 13 residues long. The germline V gene encodes CDR1 MDHEN and CDR2 SYDVKM. CDR3 nucleotides: TGTGCCAGCAGTTGGGACAGGCAAGAGACCCAGTACTTC. It codes for CASSWDRQETQYF.

The CDR3 coding sequence is TGTGCCAGCAGCTCCCTGCCCCCTGGGGCCAACGTCCTGACTTTC. It specifies CASSSLPPGANVLTF. V and J are TRBV7-6 and TRBJ2-6; D not resolved. Germline V gene sequence: CDR1 SGHVS, CDR2 FNYEAQ. V was shortened by 4 bases and J by 2 bases, with 9 bases between the two germline ends. The CDR3 covers 15 residues.